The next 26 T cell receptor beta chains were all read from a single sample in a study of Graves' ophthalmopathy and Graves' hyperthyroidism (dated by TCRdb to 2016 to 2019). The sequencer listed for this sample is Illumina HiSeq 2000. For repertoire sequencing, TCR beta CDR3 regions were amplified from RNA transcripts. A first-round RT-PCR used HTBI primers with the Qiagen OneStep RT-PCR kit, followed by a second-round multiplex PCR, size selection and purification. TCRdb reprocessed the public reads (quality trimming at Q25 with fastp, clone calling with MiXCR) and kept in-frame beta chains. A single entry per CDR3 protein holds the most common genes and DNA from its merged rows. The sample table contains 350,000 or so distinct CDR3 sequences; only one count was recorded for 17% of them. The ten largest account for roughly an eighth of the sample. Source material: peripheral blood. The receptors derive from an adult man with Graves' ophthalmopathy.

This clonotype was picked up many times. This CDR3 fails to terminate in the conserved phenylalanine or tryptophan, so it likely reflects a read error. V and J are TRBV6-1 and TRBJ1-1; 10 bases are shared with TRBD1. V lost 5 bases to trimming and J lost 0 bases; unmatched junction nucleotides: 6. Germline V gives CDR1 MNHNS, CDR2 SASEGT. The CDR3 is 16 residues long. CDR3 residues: CASSRTGGSVNTEAFL. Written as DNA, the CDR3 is TGTGCCAGCAGTAGGACAGGGGGGTCGGTGAACACTGAAGCTTTCCTT.

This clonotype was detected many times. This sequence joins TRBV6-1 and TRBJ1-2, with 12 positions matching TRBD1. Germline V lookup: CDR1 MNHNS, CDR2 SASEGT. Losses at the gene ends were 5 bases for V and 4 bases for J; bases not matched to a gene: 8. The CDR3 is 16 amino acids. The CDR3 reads CASSQGQGALVYGYTF. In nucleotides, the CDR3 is TGTGCCAGCAGTCAGGGACAGGGGGCCTTGGTCTATGGCTACACCTTC.

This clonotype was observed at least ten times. The CDR3 nucleotides are TGTGCCAGCAGCTTGGGACAGTCCCTCTCCTACGAGCAGTACTTC. It is translated as CASSLGQSLSYEQYF. The genes are TRBV5-5 and TRBJ2-7, with TRBD1 as a possible D gene (5 bases). Trimming left V 0 bases short and J 0 bases short, with 10 bases between. Germline loops: CDR1 SGHKS, CDR2 YYEKEE (reference sequence). The CDR3 has 15 amino acids. Full variable domain (outside the CDR3, taken from reference TRBV5-5 and TRBJ2-7): DAGVTQSPTHLIKTRGQQVTLRCSPISGHKSVSWYQQVLGQGPQFIFQYYEKEERGRGNFPDRFSARQFPNYSSELNVNALLLGDSALYLCASSLGQSLSYEQYFGPGTRLTVT.

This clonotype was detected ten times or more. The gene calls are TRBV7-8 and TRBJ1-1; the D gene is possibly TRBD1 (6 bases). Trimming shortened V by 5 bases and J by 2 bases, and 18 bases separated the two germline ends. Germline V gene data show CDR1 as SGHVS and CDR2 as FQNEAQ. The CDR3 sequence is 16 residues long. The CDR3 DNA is TGTGCCAGCAGCGAGCGCGGACAGCACCCAAACACTGAAGCTTTCTTT. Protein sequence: CASSERGQHPNTEAFF.

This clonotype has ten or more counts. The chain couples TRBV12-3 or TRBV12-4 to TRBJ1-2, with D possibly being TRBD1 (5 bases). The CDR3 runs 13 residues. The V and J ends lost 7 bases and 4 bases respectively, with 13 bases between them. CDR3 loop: CASILRGAYGYTF. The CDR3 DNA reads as TGTGCCAGCATCCTCCGAGGGGCCTATGGCTACACCTTC.

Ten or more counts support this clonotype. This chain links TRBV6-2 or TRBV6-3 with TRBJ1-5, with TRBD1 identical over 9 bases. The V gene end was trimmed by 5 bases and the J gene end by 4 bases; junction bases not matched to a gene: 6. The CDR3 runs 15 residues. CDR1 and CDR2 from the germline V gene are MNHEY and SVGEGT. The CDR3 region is CASSDGTGPNQPQHF. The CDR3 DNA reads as TGTGCCAGCAGTGACGGGACAGGGCCAAATCAGCCCCAGCATTTT.

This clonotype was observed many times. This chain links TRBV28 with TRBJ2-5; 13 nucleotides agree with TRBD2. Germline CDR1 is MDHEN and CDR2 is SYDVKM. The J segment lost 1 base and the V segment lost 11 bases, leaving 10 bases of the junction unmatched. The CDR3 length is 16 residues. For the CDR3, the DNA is TGTGCCGTACTAGCGGGGGGGCATGAGGGCCAAGAGACCCAGTACTTC. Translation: CAVLAGGHEGQETQYF.

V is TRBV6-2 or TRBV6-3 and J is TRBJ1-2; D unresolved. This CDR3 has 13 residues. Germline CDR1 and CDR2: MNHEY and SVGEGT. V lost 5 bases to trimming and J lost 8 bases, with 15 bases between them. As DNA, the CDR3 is TGTGCCAGCAGTGACAATTCTGCGTGGGGCTACACCTTC. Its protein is CASSDNSAWGYTF.

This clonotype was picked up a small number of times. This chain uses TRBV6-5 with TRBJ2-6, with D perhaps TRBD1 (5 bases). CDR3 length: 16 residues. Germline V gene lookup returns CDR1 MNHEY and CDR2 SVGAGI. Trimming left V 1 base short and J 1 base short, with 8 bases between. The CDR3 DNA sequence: TGTGCCAGCAGTTACTTGACAGATTCTGGGGCCAACGTCCTGACTTTC. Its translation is CASSYLTDSGANVLTF.

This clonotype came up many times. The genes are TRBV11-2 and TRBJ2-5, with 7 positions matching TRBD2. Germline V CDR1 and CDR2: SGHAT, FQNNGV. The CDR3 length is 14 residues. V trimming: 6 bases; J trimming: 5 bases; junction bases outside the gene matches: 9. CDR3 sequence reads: CASSLLGGSETQYF. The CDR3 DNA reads TGTGCCAGCAGTCTCTTGGGAGGGAGCGAGACCCAGTACTTC.

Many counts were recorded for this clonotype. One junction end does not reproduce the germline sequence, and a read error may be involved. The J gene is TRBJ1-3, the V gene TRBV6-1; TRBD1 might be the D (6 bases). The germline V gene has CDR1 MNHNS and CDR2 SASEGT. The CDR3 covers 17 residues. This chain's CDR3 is CASRILQGSSSGNTICF. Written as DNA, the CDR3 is TGTGCCAGCAGAATTTTACAGGGCTCGAGCTCTGGAAACACCATATGTTTT.

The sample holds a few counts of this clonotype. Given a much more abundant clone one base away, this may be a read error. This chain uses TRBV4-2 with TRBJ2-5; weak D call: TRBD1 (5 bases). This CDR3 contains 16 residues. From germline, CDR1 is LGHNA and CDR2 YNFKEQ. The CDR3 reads CAISQERRQGQETQYF. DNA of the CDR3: TGTGCCATCAGCCAAGAGCGAAGGCAGGGCCAAGAGACCCAGTACTTC.

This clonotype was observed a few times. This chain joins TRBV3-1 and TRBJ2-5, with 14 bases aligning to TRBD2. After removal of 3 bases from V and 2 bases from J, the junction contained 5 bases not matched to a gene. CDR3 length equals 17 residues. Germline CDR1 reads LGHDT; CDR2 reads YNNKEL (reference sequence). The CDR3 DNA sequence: TGTGCCAGCAGCCAGGGACTAGCGGGGGACGGGCAAGAGACCCAGTACTTC. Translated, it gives CASSQGLAGDGQETQYF.

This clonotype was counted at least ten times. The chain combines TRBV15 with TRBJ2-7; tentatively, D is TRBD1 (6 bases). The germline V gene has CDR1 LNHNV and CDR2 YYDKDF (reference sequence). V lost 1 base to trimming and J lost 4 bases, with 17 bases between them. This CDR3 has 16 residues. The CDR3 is CATSRGGTRGNYEQYF. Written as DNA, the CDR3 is TGTGCCACCAGCAGAGGTGGCACCAGGGGTAATTACGAGCAGTACTTC.

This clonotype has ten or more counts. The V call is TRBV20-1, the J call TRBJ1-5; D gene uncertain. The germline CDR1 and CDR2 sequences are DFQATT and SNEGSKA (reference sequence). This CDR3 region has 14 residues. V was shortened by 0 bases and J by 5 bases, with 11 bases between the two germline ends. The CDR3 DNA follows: TGCAGTGCTAGAGATCGAAGCGAGGATCAGCCCCAGCATTTT. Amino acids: CSARDRSEDQPQHF.

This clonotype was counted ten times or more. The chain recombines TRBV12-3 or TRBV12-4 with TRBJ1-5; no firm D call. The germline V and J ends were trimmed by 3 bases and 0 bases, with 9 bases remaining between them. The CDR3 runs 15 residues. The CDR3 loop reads CASSFGPGSNQPQHF. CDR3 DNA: TGTGCCAGCAGTTTCGGTCCAGGTAGCAATCAGCCCCAGCATTTT.

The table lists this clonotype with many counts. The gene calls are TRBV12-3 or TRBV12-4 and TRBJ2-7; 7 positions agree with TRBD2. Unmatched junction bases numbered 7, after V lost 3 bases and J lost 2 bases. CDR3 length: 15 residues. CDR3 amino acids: CASSLLAANPYEQYF. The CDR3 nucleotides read TGTGCCAGCAGTTTGCTAGCGGCGAATCCCTACGAGCAGTACTTC.

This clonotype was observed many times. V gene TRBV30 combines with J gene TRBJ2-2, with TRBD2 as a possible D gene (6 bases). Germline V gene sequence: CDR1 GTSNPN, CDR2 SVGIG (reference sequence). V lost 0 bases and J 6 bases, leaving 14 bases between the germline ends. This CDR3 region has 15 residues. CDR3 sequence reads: CAWSVGGVIAGELFF. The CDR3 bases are TGTGCCTGGAGTGTGGGCGGGGTCATAGCCGGGGAGCTGTTTTTT.

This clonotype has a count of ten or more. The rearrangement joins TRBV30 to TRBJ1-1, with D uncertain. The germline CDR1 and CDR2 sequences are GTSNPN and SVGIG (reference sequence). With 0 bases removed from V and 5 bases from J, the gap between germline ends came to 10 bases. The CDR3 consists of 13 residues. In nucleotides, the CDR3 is TGTGCCTGGAGTGTCAGGACGGGAACTGAAGCTTTCTTT. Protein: CAWSVRTGTEAFF.

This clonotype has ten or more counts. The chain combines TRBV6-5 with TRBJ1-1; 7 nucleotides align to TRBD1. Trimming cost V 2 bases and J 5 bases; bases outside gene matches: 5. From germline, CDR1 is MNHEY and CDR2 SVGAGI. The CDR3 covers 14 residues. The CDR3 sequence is CASSYGRGWTEAFF. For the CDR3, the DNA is TGTGCCAGCAGTTACGGCAGGGGGTGGACTGAAGCTTTCTTT.

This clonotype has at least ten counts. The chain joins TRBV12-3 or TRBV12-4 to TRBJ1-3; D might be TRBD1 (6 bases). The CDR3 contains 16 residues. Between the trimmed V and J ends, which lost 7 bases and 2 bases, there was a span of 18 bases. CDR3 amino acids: CASNPRTVGAGNTIYF. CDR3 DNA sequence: TGTGCCAGCAACCCACGGACAGTAGGCGCTGGAAACACCATATATTTT.

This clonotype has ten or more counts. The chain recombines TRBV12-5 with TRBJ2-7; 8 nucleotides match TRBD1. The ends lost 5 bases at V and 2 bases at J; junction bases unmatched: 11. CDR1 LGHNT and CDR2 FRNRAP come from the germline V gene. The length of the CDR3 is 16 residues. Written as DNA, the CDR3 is TGTGCTAGTGGTCCTGGTACGACAGGGGATCCCTACGAGCAGTACTTC. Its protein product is CASGPGTTGDPYEQYF.

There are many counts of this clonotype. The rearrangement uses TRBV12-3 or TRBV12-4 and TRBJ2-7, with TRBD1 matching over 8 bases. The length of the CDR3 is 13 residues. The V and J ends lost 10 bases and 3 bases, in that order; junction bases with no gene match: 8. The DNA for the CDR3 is TGTGCCATCAGGACAGGGAAGAGCTACGAGCAGTACTTC. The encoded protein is CAIRTGKSYEQYF.

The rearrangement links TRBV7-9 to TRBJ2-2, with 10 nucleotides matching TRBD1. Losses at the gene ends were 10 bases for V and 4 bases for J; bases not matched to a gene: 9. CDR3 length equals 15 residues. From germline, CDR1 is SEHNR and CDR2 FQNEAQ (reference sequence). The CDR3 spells CAITAWTGGTGELFF. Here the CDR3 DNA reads TGTGCCATCACAGCGTGGACAGGGGGCACCGGGGAGCTGTTTTTT.

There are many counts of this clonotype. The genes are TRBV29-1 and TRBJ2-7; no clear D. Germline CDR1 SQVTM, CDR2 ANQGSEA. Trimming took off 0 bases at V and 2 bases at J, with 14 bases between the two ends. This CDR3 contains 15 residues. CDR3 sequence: CSVEDPLLKAYEQYF. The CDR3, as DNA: TGCAGCGTTGAAGATCCCCTTTTAAAAGCCTACGAGCAGTACTTC.

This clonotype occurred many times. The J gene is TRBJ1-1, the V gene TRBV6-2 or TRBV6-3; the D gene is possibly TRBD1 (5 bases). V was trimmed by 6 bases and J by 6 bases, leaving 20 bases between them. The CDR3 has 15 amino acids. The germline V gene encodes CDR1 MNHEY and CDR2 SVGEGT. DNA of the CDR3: TGTGCCAGCAGCGACCCAGGGACCTACTCCGCTGAAGCTTTCTTT. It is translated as CASSDPGTYSAEAFF.